The 5 T cell receptor beta chains below all came from one sample that was sequenced in a study of T cell changes during pregnancy in multiple sclerosis. Libraries were prepared by immunoSEQ multiplex PCR; TCRdb keeps only in-frame clonotypes and omits some of them. This table holds roughly 110,000 clones, 85% to 95% found once. The sample consisted of peripheral blood, taken after pregnancy. The receptors stem from a female donor with multiple sclerosis, enrolled in a pregnancy study.

The gene calls are TRBV6-1 and TRBJ1-1, with a tentative D call TRBD1 (5 bases). CDR3 size: 13 residues. V was clipped by 6 bases and J by 5 bases, with 13 bases between them. Germline CDR1 reads MNHNS; CDR2 reads SASEGT. DNA of the CDR3: TGTGCCAGCAGCCTCTTTAAGGGGACTGAAGCTTTCTTT. This encodes CASSLFKGTEAFF.

The chain employs TRBV5-1 and TRBJ2-1; 8 bases agree with TRBD1. Per germline, CDR1 SGHRS and CDR2 YFSETQ. The CDR3 has 16 amino acids. V was pared by 1 base and J by 5 bases, with 8 bases of the junction left unmatched. The CDR3 DNA reads as TGCGCCAGCAGCTTGAATCCCGGGACAGGTAACAATGAGCAGTTCTTC. As protein: CASSLNPGTGNNEQFF.

V gene TRBV4-1 combines with J gene TRBJ1-4; D call uncertain. This CDR3 comprises 16 residues. CDR1 is MGHRA and CDR2 is YSYEKL in the germline V gene. V dropped 2 bases and J dropped 8 bases, with 18 bases sitting between them. CDR3 coding DNA: TGCGCCAGCAGCCAATCATCATTCTCGGTCCGGGAAAAACTGTTTTTT. The encoded protein is CASSQSSFSVREKLFF.

The chain joins TRBV4-2 to TRBJ1-2, with a possible D match to TRBD1 (5 bases). CDR1 is LGHNA, CDR2 YNFKEQ, per germline. V lost 3 bases to trimming and J lost 5 bases, with 7 bases between them. The CDR3 contains 12 residues. CDR3 nucleotides: TGTGCCAGCAGCCACCGACAGTATGGCTACACCTTC. Protein: CASSHRQYGYTF.

The rearrangement joins TRBV6-5 to TRBJ2-5; tentative D call: TRBD2 (6 bases). Germline-derived CDR1 and CDR2 are MNHEY and SVGAGI. CDR3 length equals 14 residues. V was cut by 0 bases and J by 9 bases, with 14 bases left in between. CDR3 amino acids: CASSYSFSGEAQYF. The CDR3 DNA reads as TGTGCCAGCAGTTACTCGTTCTCCGGGGAGGCCCAGTACTTC.